These T cell receptor beta chains were read from a single sample in a study of T cells expressing NK-cell markers. Reanalyzing the 5' RACE reads, TCRdb keeps one entry per CDR3 protein, without DNA. This sample lists tens of thousands of distinct CDR3 sequences; its ten largest clones have less than 65%. Material: blood T cells: a sorted CD56 or NKG2C T cell subset, CD4+ or CD8+ T cells, or bulk PBMC T cells (not recorded which). These receptors originate from a woman aged 18 to 75 in good health. Both conserved end residues are part of each CDR3. Fields, in order: J gene, V gene, CDR3 protein.

j_call: TRBJ2-1
v_call: TRBV12-3/TRBV12-4
cdr3_aa: CASSLRGLWNEQFF

j_call: TRBJ2-5
v_call: TRBV19
cdr3_aa: CASSILFQAGRETQYF

j_call: TRBJ2-4
v_call: TRBV28
cdr3_aa: CASSFVIISWVKNIQYF

j_call: TRBJ1-2
v_call: TRBV27
cdr3_aa: CASSLRGQLPNYGYTF

j_call: TRBJ2-6
v_call: TRBV19
cdr3_aa: CASTSTLGGILSGTNVLTF

j_call: TRBJ1-2
v_call: TRBV11-2
cdr3_aa: CASSPGPYYGYTF

j_call: TRBJ1-2
v_call: TRBV5-8
cdr3_aa: CASSLGTGAHGYTF

j_call: TRBJ2-7
v_call: TRBV7-2
cdr3_aa: CASSLGRGRNEQYF

j_call: TRBJ2-2
v_call: TRBV25-1
cdr3_aa: CASSGGGANTGELFF

j_call: TRBJ2-4
v_call: TRBV4-1
cdr3_aa: CASSQKTDRNIQYF

j_call: TRBJ1-1
v_call: TRBV20-1
cdr3_aa: CSARDWDRGRGTEAFF

j_call: TRBJ2-5
v_call: TRBV3-1
cdr3_aa: CASSQGTQETQYF

j_call: TRBJ1-5
v_call: TRBV12-5
cdr3_aa: CASGLGRDGNQPQHF

j_call: TRBJ2-1
v_call: TRBV12-3/TRBV12-4
cdr3_aa: CASSSSGRGDNEQFF